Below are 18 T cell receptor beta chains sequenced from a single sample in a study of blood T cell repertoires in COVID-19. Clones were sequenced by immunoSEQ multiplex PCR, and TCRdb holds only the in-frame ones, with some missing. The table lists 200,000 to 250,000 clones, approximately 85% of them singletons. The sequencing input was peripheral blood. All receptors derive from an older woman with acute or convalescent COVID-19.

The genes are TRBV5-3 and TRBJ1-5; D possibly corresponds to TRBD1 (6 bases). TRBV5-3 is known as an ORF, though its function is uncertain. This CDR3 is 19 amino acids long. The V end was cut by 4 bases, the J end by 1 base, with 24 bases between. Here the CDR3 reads CARSGPGQGAGGSNQPQHF. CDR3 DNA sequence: TGTGCCAGAAGCGGGCCGGGACAAGGGGCCGGTGGGAGCAATCAGCCCCAGCATTTT.

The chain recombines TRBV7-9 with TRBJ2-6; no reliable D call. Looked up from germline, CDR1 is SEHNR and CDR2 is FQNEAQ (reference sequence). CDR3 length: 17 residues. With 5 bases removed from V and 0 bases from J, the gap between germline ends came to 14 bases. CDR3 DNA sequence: TGTGCCAGCAGCCGTTTCCCCGCAGGCTCTGGGGCCAACGTCCTGACTTTC. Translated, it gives CASSRFPAGSGANVLTF. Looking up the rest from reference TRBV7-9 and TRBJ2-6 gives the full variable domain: DTGVSQNPRHKITKRGQNVTFRCDPISEHNRLYWYRQTLGQGPEFLTYFQNEAQLEKSRLLSDRFSAERPKGSFSTLEIQRTEQGDSAMYLCASSRFPAGSGANVLTFGAGSRLTVL.

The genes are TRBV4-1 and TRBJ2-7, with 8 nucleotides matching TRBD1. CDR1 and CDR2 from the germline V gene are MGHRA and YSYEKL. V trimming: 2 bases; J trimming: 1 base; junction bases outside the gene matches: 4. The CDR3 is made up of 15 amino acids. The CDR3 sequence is CASSQSDRGSYEQYF. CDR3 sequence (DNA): TGCGCCAGCAGCCAATCAGACAGGGGTTCCTACGAGCAGTACTTC.

CDR3 nucleotides: TGTGCCAGCAGCTTAGGGACAGGTAGACAAGAGACCCAGTACTTC. Encoded protein: CASSLGTGRQETQYF. This rearrangement joins TRBV7-2 to TRBJ2-5; 7 bases fit TRBD1. The CDR3 sequence is 15 residues long. Germline CDR1 is SGHTA and CDR2 is FQGNSA. The junction had 4 bases not matched to a gene; V was cut back by 1 base and J by 2 bases.

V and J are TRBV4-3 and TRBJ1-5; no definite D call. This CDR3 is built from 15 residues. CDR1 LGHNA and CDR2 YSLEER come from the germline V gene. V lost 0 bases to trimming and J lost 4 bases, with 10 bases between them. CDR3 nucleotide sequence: TGCGCCAGCAGCCAAGACCAGGTCCTTAATCAGCCCCAGCATTTT. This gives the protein CASSQDQVLNQPQHF.

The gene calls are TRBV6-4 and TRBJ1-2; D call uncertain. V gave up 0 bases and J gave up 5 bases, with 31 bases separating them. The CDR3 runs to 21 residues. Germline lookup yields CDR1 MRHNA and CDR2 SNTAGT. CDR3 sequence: CASSDSTTDKNLTAWRYGYTF. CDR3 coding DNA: TGTGCCAGCAGTGACTCGACCACCGACAAAAACTTGACTGCTTGGAGGTATGGCTACACCTTC.

Here the CDR3 reads CASSQDHGNGAFF. The CDR3, as DNA: TGCGCCAGCAGCCAAGACCACGGAAACGGGGCTTTCTTT. This chain links TRBV4-3 with TRBJ1-1; D is unclear. The germline CDR1 and CDR2 sequences are LGHNA and YSLEER. The CDR3 totals 13 residues. V was cut by 0 bases and J by 11 bases, with 13 bases left in between.

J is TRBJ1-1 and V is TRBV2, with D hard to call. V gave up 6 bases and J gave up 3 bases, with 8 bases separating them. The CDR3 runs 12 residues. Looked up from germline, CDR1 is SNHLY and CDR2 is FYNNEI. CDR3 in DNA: TGTGCCAGCAGCTCCCCCGACACTGAAGCTTTCTTT. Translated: CASSSPDTEAFF.

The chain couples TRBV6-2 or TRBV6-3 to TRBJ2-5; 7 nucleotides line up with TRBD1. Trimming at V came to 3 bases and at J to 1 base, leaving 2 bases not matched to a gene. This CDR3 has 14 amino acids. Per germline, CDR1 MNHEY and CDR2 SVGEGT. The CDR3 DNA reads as TGTGCCAGCAGTTATTCAGGGGGCCAAGAGACCCAGTACTTC. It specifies CASSYSGGQETQYF.

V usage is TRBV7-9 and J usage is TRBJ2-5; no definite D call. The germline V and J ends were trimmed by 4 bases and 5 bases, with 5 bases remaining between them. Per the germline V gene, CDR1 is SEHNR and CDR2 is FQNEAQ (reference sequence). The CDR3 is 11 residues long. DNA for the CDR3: TGTGCCAGCAGCTCCGGGGAGACCCAGTACTTC. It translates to CASSSGETQYF.

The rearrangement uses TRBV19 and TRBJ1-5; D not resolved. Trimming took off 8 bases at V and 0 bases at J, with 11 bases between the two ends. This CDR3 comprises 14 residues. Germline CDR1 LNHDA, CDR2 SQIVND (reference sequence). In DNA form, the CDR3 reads TGTGCCAGTGAGGCGGGAGGTAGCAATCAGCCCCAGCATTTT. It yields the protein CASEAGGSNQPQHF.

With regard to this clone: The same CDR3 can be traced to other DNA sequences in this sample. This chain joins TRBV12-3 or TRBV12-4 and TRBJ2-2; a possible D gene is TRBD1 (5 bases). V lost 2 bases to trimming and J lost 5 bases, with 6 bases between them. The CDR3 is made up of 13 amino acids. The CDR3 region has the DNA TGTGCCAGCAGTTTACAGGGAACCGGGGAGCTGTTTTTT. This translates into CASSLQGTGELFF.

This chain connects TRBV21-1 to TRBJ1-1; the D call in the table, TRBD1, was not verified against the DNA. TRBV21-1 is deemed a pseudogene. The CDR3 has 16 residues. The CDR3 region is CASSKVGTPQNTEAFF. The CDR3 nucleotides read TGTGCCAGCAGCAAAGTAGGGACACCTCAGAACACTGAAGCTTTCTTT.

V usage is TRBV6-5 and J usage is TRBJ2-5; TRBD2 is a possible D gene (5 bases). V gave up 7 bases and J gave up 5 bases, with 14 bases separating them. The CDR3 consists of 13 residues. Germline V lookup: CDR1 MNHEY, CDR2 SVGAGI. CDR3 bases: TGTGCCAGCACCAGCTGGAGAGGGGAGACCCAGTACTTC. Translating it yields CASTSWRGETQYF.

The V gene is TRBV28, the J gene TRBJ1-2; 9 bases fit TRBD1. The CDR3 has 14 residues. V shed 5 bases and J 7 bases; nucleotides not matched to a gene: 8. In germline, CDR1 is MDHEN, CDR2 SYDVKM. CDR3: CASSPGQGSSGYTF. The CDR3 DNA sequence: TGTGCCAGCAGTCCGGGACAGGGATCAAGTGGCTACACCTTC.

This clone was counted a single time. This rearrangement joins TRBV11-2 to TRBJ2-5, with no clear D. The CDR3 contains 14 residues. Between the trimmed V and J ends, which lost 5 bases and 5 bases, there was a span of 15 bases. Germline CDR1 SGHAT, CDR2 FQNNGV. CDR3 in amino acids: CASSLLTREETQYF. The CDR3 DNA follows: TGTGCCAGCAGCCTTCTGACACGAGAGGAGACCCAGTACTTC.

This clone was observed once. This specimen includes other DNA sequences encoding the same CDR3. CDR3 amino acids: CASSSQYEQYF. The CDR3 region has the DNA TGTGCCAGCAGTTCGCAGTACGAGCAGTACTTC. The chain is built from TRBV27 and TRBJ2-7; no firm D call. The CDR3 sequence is 11 residues long. V dropped 4 bases and J dropped 4 bases, with 5 bases sitting between them. Germline CDR1 and CDR2: MNHEY and SMNVEV (reference sequence).

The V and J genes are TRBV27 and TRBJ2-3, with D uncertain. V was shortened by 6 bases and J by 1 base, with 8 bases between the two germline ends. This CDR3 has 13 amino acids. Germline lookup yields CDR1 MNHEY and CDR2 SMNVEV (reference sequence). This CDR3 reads CASRIQGTDTQYF. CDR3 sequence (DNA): TGTGCCAGCAGAATTCAGGGCACAGATACGCAGTATTTT.